The T cell receptor (beta chain) described here comes from a study of T cells in Graves' hyperthyroidism and ophthalmopathy. V was clipped by 5 bases and J by 1 base, with 12 bases between them. The CDR3 sequence is 15 residues long. At least 3 on the Clinical Activity Score was recorded for ophthalmopathy patients, who also had NOSPECS grade at least 4 and duration under 3 months. Extraction of PBMCs used around 9.6 ml of fresh peripheral blood. RNA transcripts gave rise to amplified TCR beta CDR3 regions. With the HTBI primer set, the TCR CDR3 went through a first round of RT-PCR. TCRdb passed the multiplex PCR reads through MiXCR, listing each CDR3 protein once. The data show 550,000 to 600,000 distinct CDR3 sequences, approximately 14% seen once. To note about this clonotype: Its antigen is unknown.

The study, taken as a whole, reports: Progression to ophthalmopathy was predicted a median of roughly 6.6 months early. Appearing also in blood were most of the thyroid clonotypes expanded above 0.001.

Input material: blood. The receptor comes from a woman aged 18-35 years with Graves' ophthalmopathy. V is TRBV12-3 or TRBV12-4 and J is TRBJ2-1, with TRBD1 as a possible D gene (6 bases). Here the CDR3 DNA reads TGTGCCAGCAGTGCCGGGACACGTTCCTACAATGAGCAGTTCTTC. Amino acid sequence: CASSAGTRSYNEQFF.